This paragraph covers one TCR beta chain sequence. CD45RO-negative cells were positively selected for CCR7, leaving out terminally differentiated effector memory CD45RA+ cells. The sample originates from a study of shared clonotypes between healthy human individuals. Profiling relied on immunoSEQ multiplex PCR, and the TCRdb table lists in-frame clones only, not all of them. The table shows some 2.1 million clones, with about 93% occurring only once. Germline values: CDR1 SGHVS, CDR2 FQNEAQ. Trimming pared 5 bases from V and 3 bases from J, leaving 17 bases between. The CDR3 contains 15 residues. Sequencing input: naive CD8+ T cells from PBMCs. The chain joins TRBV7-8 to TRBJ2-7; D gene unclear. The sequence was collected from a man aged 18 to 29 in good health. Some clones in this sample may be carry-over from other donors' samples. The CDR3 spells CASSPSPRPNYEQYF. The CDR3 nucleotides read TGTGCCAGCAGCCCCTCCCCCAGGCCGAACTACGAGCAGTACTTC.